Listed below are T cell receptor beta chains from one sample, sequenced in a study of blood T cells in healthy people across ages. MiXCR, run by TCRdb on the 5' RACE reads, gives a single entry per CDR3 protein. This sample has hundreds of thousands of distinct CDR3 sequences, with over 40% found just once. The sequenced sample was blood. Receptors were obtained from a man older than 75 in good health. Both conserved end residues are part of each CDR3. Each record gives: CDR3 length, D gene, J gene, V gene, clone size, CDR3 protein, CDR3 DNA. The D gene is left open where the match is weak. Size is omitted from some rows. Given values are once, few, many or a class for expanded clones.

len: 15; d_gene: .; j_gene: TRBJ1-5; v_gene: TRBV7-2; abundance: .; CDR3aa: CASSFREGGNQPQHF; CDR3nt: TGTGCCAGCAGCTTCAGGGAAGGGGGCAATCAGCCCCAGCATTTT
len: 12; d_gene: .; j_gene: TRBJ2-1; v_gene: TRBV7-2; abundance: .; CDR3aa: CASSPSKCEQFF; CDR3nt: TGTGCCAGCAGCCCGAGTAAGTGTGAGCAGTTCTTC
len: 16; d_gene: TRBD1; j_gene: TRBJ2-7; v_gene: TRBV6-2/TRBV6-3; abundance: .; CDR3aa: CASSLGPRQGGNEQYF; CDR3nt: TGTGCCAGCAGCTTGGGCCCCCGACAGGGCGGCAATGAGCAGTACTTC
len: 15; d_gene: .; j_gene: TRBJ1-4; v_gene: TRBV20-1; abundance: few; CDR3aa: CSASVSGVANEKLFF; CDR3nt: TGCAGTGCTAGTGTATCTGGGGTAGCTAATGAAAAACTGTTTTTT
len: 14; d_gene: .; j_gene: TRBJ2-3; v_gene: TRBV7-2; abundance: many; CDR3aa: CASSPFMTGNTQYF; CDR3nt: TGTGCCAGCAGCCCCTTCATGACGGGGAATACGCAGTATTTT
len: 17; d_gene: TRBD2; j_gene: TRBJ2-3; v_gene: TRBV27; abundance: .; CDR3aa: CASSFRTSGPSTDTQYF; CDR3nt: TGTGCCAGCAGTTTCAGGACTAGCGGACCTAGCACAGATACGCAGTATTTT
len: 19; d_gene: TRBD2; j_gene: TRBJ2-1; v_gene: TRBV9; abundance: .; CDR3aa: CASSVATPGGVLVDRAQFF; CDR3nt: TGTGCCAGCAGCGTAGCTACCCCTGGGGGGGTTCTGGTGGACCGGGCGCAGTTCTTC
len: 15; d_gene: .; j_gene: TRBJ2-7; v_gene: TRBV11-2; abundance: few; CDR3aa: CASSFIGGGTYEQYF; CDR3nt: TGTGCCAGCAGCTTTATAGGGGGGGGGACCTACGAGCAGTACTTC
len: 14; d_gene: .; j_gene: TRBJ2-3; v_gene: TRBV5-1; abundance: .; CDR3aa: CASQPSTGTDTQYF; CDR3nt: TGCGCCAGCCAACCGTCGACAGGCACAGATACGCAGTATTTT
len: 16; d_gene: TRBD1; j_gene: TRBJ1-1; v_gene: TRBV5-5; abundance: few; CDR3aa: CASSLGQGAGNTEAFF; CDR3nt: TGTGCCAGCAGCTTGGGGCAGGGGGCTGGGAACACTGAAGCTTTCTTT
len: 16; d_gene: .; j_gene: TRBJ2-7; v_gene: TRBV19; abundance: .; CDR3aa: CASSTQGGGKGNEQYF; CDR3nt: TGTGCCAGTAGTACCCAGGGGGGAGGGAAGGGCAATGAGCAGTACTTC
len: 10; d_gene: .; j_gene: TRBJ2-7; v_gene: TRBV2; abundance: .; CDR3aa: CASSVQRRYF; CDR3nt: TGTGCCAGCAGTGTCCAGCGCCGGTACTTC
len: 13; d_gene: .; j_gene: TRBJ1-1; v_gene: TRBV5-1; abundance: .; CDR3aa: CASSTQTGLEAFF; CDR3nt: TGCGCCAGCAGCACACAGACAGGCCTTGAAGCTTTCTTT
len: 16; d_gene: TRBD1; j_gene: TRBJ2-1; v_gene: TRBV7-2; abundance: .; CDR3aa: CASSPFYRGRGETQSF; CDR3nt: TGTGCCAGCAGCCCCTTTTACAGGGGGCGCGGGGAGACCCAGTCCTTC
len: 14; d_gene: TRBD2; j_gene: TRBJ2-5; v_gene: TRBV12-3/TRBV12-4; abundance: few; CDR3aa: CASSVAGGPRTQYF; CDR3nt: TGTGCCAGCAGTGTAGCGGGAGGGCCCAGGACCCAGTACTTC
len: 14; d_gene: TRBD1; j_gene: TRBJ1-2; v_gene: TRBV12-3/TRBV12-4; abundance: many; CDR3aa: CASSLGTGNYGYTF; CDR3nt: TGTGCCAGCAGTCTCGGGACAGGGAACTATGGCTACACCTTC
len: 15; d_gene: TRBD1; j_gene: TRBJ2-1; v_gene: TRBV28; abundance: .; CDR3aa: CASRVTGTSCNEQVF; CDR3nt: TGTGCCAGCAGAGTGACAGGGACCTCCTGCAATGAGCAGGTCTTC
len: 17; d_gene: TRBD2; j_gene: TRBJ2-3; v_gene: TRBV18; abundance: .; CDR3aa: CASSPRSGGSRTDTQYF; CDR3nt: TGTGCCAGCTCGCCACGGAGCGGGGGGTCCCGCACAGATACGCAGTATTTT
len: 15; d_gene: .; j_gene: TRBJ1-6; v_gene: TRBV20-1; abundance: .; CDR3aa: CSATDGNSYNSPLHF; CDR3nt: TGCAGTGCCACGGACGGGAACTCCTATAATTCACCCCTCCACTTT
len: 14; d_gene: TRBD2; j_gene: TRBJ2-7; v_gene: TRBV29-1; abundance: many; CDR3aa: CSVAPSGSGYEQYF; CDR3nt: TGCAGCGTTGCCCCTAGCGGGAGTGGGTACGAGCAGTACTTC
len: 13; d_gene: TRBD1; j_gene: TRBJ2-7; v_gene: TRBV7-2; abundance: few; CDR3aa: CASSLMTGYEQYF; CDR3nt: TGTGCCAGCAGCTTAATGACAGGGTACGAGCAGTACTTC
len: 15; d_gene: TRBD2; j_gene: TRBJ2-1; v_gene: TRBV20-1; abundance: .; CDR3aa: CSARVTSGLQETQFF; CDR3nt: TGCAGTGCTAGAGTAACTAGCGGACTACAAGAGACCCAGTTCTTC
len: 14; d_gene: TRBD2; j_gene: TRBJ2-1; v_gene: TRBV15; abundance: .; CDR3aa: CATSELAGYNEQFF; CDR3nt: TGTGCCACGAGCGAACTAGCGGGATACAATGAGCAGTTTTTC
len: 15; d_gene: TRBD2; j_gene: TRBJ2-7; v_gene: TRBV28; abundance: many; CDR3aa: CASRLAGASSYEQYF; CDR3nt: TGTGCCAGTAGACTAGCGGGGGCGAGCTCCTACGAGCAGTACTTC
len: 13; d_gene: .; j_gene: TRBJ2-5; v_gene: TRBV20-1; abundance: .; CDR3aa: CSAEAGPPGAQYF; CDR3nt: TGCAGTGCAGAAGCGGGGCCACCAGGGGCCCAGTACTTC
len: 14; d_gene: TRBD2; j_gene: TRBJ2-5; v_gene: TRBV27; abundance: few; CDR3aa: CASSLAGAAQTQYF; CDR3nt: TGTGCCAGCAGTTTAGCGGGAGCGGCGCAGACCCAGTACTTC
len: 13; d_gene: .; j_gene: TRBJ2-1; v_gene: TRBV7-2; abundance: many; CDR3aa: CASSSGRGREQFF; CDR3nt: TGTGCCAGCAGCTCCGGACGGGGGCGAGAGCAGTTCTTC
len: 13; d_gene: TRBD1; j_gene: TRBJ2-7; v_gene: TRBV29-1; abundance: .; CDR3aa: CSVVRDRVHEQYF; CDR3nt: TGCAGCGTTGTTCGAGACAGGGTCCACGAGCAGTACTTC
len: 15; d_gene: .; j_gene: TRBJ1-4; v_gene: TRBV4-3; abundance: .; CDR3aa: CASSLAGHRGEKLFF; CDR3nt: TGCGCCAGCAGCCTGGCTGGACACCGGGGAGAAAAACTGTTTTTT
len: 16; d_gene: .; j_gene: TRBJ2-7; v_gene: TRBV12-5; abundance: .; CDR3aa: CASGLYQGTRTYEQYF; CDR3nt: TGTGCTAGTGGTTTGTATCAGGGGACACGCACCTACGAGCAGTACTTC
len: 13; d_gene: .; j_gene: TRBJ2-7; v_gene: TRBV20-1; abundance: few; CDR3aa: CSAPSLVLPEQYF; CDR3nt: TGCAGTGCCCCATCACTAGTTTTGCCCGAGCAGTACTTC
len: 14; d_gene: .; j_gene: TRBJ2-7; v_gene: TRBV7-2; abundance: .; CDR3aa: CASSRPGPHHEQYF; CDR3nt: TGTGCCAGCAGCCGACCGGGACCCCACCACGAGCAGTACTTC
len: 14; d_gene: TRBD2; j_gene: TRBJ2-7; v_gene: TRBV29-1; abundance: many; CDR3aa: CSVGGRASSYEQYF; CDR3nt: TGCAGCGTTGGTGGGAGGGCTTCTAGCTACGAGCAGTACTTC